The 12 T cell receptor beta chains below come from one sample, sequenced in a study of breast tumors, draining lymph nodes, adjacent tissues. Breast cancer patients provided tissue from their axillary draining lymph nodes. From the multiplex PCR reads, TCRdb called clonotypes with MiXCR, one entry per CDR3 protein. Of approximately 170,000 distinct CDR3 sequences in the sample, roughly a third were seen once. Sequencing was done on a sample of axillary lymph node tissue. The origin of the receptors is a female donor with breast cancer. Some clones in this sample may be carry-over from other donors' samples.

In its sample, this clonotype was seen many times. The chain carries TRBV12-5 and TRBJ1-2; 10 nucleotides agree with TRBD1. Germline assignment: CDR1 LGHNT and CDR2 FRNRAP. The CDR3 runs 15 residues. V lost 1 base to trimming and J lost 5 bases; unmatched junction nucleotides: 4. CDR3 nucleotides: TGTGCTAGTGGTTTGGGGGGACAGGGGCGATATGGCTACACCTTC. This sequence encodes CASGLGGQGRYGYTF.

This clonotype was detected many times. The V and J genes are TRBV6-5 and TRBJ2-7; 9 bases fit TRBD2. This CDR3 region has 15 residues. J gave up 3 bases and V 7 bases, and 10 bases lay outside the gene matches. Germline V gives CDR1 MNHEY, CDR2 SVGAGI. CDR3 loop: CASTPDLAGIYEQYF. For the CDR3, the DNA is TGTGCCAGCACCCCGGATCTAGCGGGGATCTACGAGCAGTACTTC.

This chain links TRBV20-1 with TRBJ2-5; a possible D gene is TRBD1 (7 bases). The CDR3 loop spans 16 amino acids. Trimming pared 1 base from V and 5 bases from J, leaving 20 bases between. Per the germline V gene, CDR1 is DFQATT and CDR2 is SNEGSKA (reference sequence). The chain's CDR3 is CSARGFLQGRWETQYF. CDR3 DNA: TGCAGTGCTAGAGGGTTTCTACAGGGGAGGTGGGAGACCCAGTACTTC.

This clonotype was recorded many times. The chain is built from TRBV3-1 and TRBJ1-4; a possible D gene is TRBD1 (6 bases). This CDR3 has 16 amino acids. V was pared by 4 bases and J by 0 bases, with 12 bases between. Germline assignment: CDR1 LGHDT and CDR2 YNNKEL (reference sequence). DNA of the CDR3: TGTGCCAGCAGCCGAGGACAGTCGGCAACTAATGAAAAACTGTTTTTT. This translates into CASSRGQSATNEKLFF.

This clonotype was counted many times. The rearrangement joins TRBV12-3 or TRBV12-4 to TRBJ1-2; weak D call: TRBD1 (5 bases). The CDR3 totals 14 residues. The V and J ends lost 3 bases and 4 bases respectively, with 12 bases between them. CDR3 DNA sequence: TGTGCCAGCAGTTTTAGGGGCTCGTTCTATGGCTACACCTTC. Protein: CASSFRGSFYGYTF.

CDR3 sequence: CASRTRAHYGYTF. The CDR3 nucleotides read TGTGCCAGCAGGACACGAGCTCACTATGGCTACACCTTC. The chain couples TRBV6-2 or TRBV6-3 to TRBJ1-2; D gene unclear. Germline V gives CDR1 MNHEY, CDR2 SVGEGT. This CDR3 comprises 13 residues. V gave up 6 bases and J gave up 3 bases, with 11 bases separating them.

Many counts were recorded for this clonotype. Given a much more abundant clone one base away, this may be a read error. V usage is TRBV14 and J usage is TRBJ2-5; D ambiguous. Germline values: CDR1 SGHDN, CDR2 FVKESK. The length of the CDR3 is 14 residues. The CDR3 protein is CASSQARNQETQSF. CDR3 bases: TGTGCCAGCAGCCAAGCCAGAAACCAAGAGACCCAGTCCTTC.

Comment on this clonotype: In this CDR3 the conserved last residue, phenylalanine or tryptophan, is missing, so a read error is likely. The DNA is omitted, as the CDR3 cannot be located on it reliably, and the CDR3 follows TCRdb's listing. This sequence joins TRBV12-5 and TRBJ2-1; TRBD1, the table's D call, lacks a check against the DNA. The germline gives CDR1 LGHNT, CDR2 FRNRAP. The CDR3 is made up of 9 amino acids, end residues included. This CDR3 reads CASGCPASL.

This clonotype was observed at least ten times. The CDR3 bases are TGTGCCAGCAGTGCAAGCGGGACGGTTTATGGCTACACCTTC. It encodes CASSASGTVYGYTF. The J gene is TRBJ1-2, the V gene TRBV6-1; D is perhaps TRBD1 (5 bases). Trimming stripped 4 bases from V and 5 bases from J, with 14 bases between. This CDR3 contains 14 residues. Germline lookup yields CDR1 MNHNS and CDR2 SASEGT.

This clonotype showed up many times. This rearrangement joins TRBV2 to TRBJ2-1; D is ambiguous. This CDR3 spans 13 amino acids. Germline V gene data show CDR1 as SNHLY and CDR2 as FYNNEI. Trimming cost V 6 bases and J 3 bases, with 9 bases left between them. The CDR3 DNA reads TGTGCCAGCAGCCAGACCCACTACAATGAGCAGTTCTTC. Its protein product is CASSQTHYNEQFF.

This clonotype has more than one count but fewer than ten. This may be a read error: a much more frequent sequence differs by one nucleotide. The rearrangement joins TRBV20-1 to TRBJ2-7; no definite D call. The V gene's germline CDR1 is DFQATT and CDR2 SNEGSKA (reference sequence). CDR3 size: 12 residues. CDR3 in DNA: TGCAGTGCTAGGGATCAGAACTCCGAGCGGTACTTC. Protein sequence: CSARDQNSERYF.

There are many counts of this clonotype. V usage is TRBV5-1 and J usage is TRBJ2-3; D gene ambiguous. This CDR3 contains 17 residues. The germline gives CDR1 SGHRS, CDR2 YFSETQ. V gave up 4 bases and J gave up 6 bases, with 24 bases separating them. CDR3 protein: CASSPGRSTMILDTQYF. CDR3 nucleotides: TGCGCCAGCAGCCCCGGACGGAGTACCATGATCTTGGATACGCAGTATTTT.